This is a list of T cell receptor beta chains from one sample in a study of regulatory T cells in long-lasting Graves disease. Each CDR3 protein gets one entry after TCRdb re-called the multiplex PCR reads with MiXCR. The sample holds 530,000 or so distinct CDR3 sequences, around an eighth seen once. These data were also reused for a study on T cells in Graves' hyperthyroidism and ophthalmopathy.

The input for sequencing was peripheral blood mononuclear cells (PBMCs), taken at new diagnosis, from a patient treated with antithyroid drugs. All receptors derive from a man in his thirties or forties with Graves disease. Each CDR3 is given with its conserved first and last residue. The D gene is left open where the match is weak. Clone size, where shown, is once, few, many, or a class for clones that have expanded.

j_call d_call v_call clone_size cdr3_aa cdr3_nt
TRBJ2-1 TRBD2 TRBV24-1 few CATSDSTSGRWAYNEQFF TGTGCCACCAGTGATTCGACTAGCGGGAGATGGGCATACAATGAGCAGTTCTTC
TRBJ2-7 - TRBV27 few CASSLRRGDEQYF TGTGCCAGCAGCCTCAGAAGAGGGGACGAGCAGTACTTC
TRBJ2-5 - TRBV20-1 few CSANWADQETQYF TGCAGTGCTAATTGGGCGGACCAAGAGACCCAGTACTTC
TRBJ1-6 - TRBV20-1 - CSARGGVGSPLHF TGCAGTGCTAGAGGAGGGGTGGGTTCACCCCTCCACTTT
TRBJ1-5 TRBD1 TRBV29-1 few CSVDDLNTGGAWRQPQHF TGCAGCGTTGATGACCTCAACACAGGGGGGGCTTGGAGACAGCCCCAGCATTTT
TRBJ2-1 TRBD1 TRBV19 - CASRDRVHNEQFF TGTGCCAGTCGGGACAGGGTACACAATGAGCAGTTCTTC
TRBJ2-7 - TRBV27 many CASSPGVPRLFSYEQYF TGTGCCAGCAGCCCCGGCGTGCCCCGCTTGTTCTCCTACGAGCAGTACTTC
TRBJ1-1 - TRBV19 many CASSSKTGGFAFF TGTGCCAGTAGTTCTAAAACGGGTGGATTCGCTTTCTTT
TRBJ2-2 TRBD2 TRBV20-1 many CSARPLAGASTGELFF TGCAGTGCTAGGCCACTAGCGGGAGCCTCGACCGGGGAGCTGTTTTTT
TRBJ2-1 - TRBV12-5 many CASGLGGEQFF TGTGCTAGTGGTTTGGGCGGTGAGCAGTTCTTC
TRBJ2-5 - TRBV3-1 many CASSQDVFGGTQYF TGTGCCAGCAGCCAAGACGTTTTCGGGGGGACCCAGTACTTC
TRBJ1-5 TRBD1 TRBV10-3 few CAISAGTVDSNQPQHF TGTGCCATCAGCGCCGGGACAGTTGATAGCAATCAGCCCCAGCATTTT
TRBJ1-3 - TRBV20-1 few CSAARGNTIYF TGCAGTGCTGCTCGTGGAAACACCATATATTTT
TRBJ2-1 - TRBV10-1 many CASSEGNEQFF TGCGCCAGCAGTGAAGGGAATGAGCAGTTCTTC
TRBJ1-1 - TRBV7-8 few CASSYSQGAGAFF TGTGCCAGCAGCTATAGCCAGGGAGCGGGAGCTTTCTTT